Presented here are 21 T cell receptor beta chains from one specimen sequenced in a study of blood T cell repertoires in COVID-19. Generated by immunoSEQ multiplex PCR, the TCRdb table keeps only in-frame clones and is missing some. The data hold about 7,000 clones, with nearly 90% observed a single time. Sequencing was done on a sample of peripheral blood. Source of these receptors: a human donor in a cohort sampled during active COVID-19.

The chain links TRBV3-1 (or the pseudogene TRBV3-2) to TRBJ2-1; TRBD2 might be the D (6 bases). Trimming removed 1 base from V and 7 bases from J, with 11 bases in between. This CDR3 spans 14 amino acids. Germline V gives CDR1 LGHDT, CDR2 YNNKEL (reference sequence). CDR3 DNA: TGTGCCAGCAGCCAAGTCGGGGGAAGGAATGAGCAGTTCTTC. Amino acids: CASSQVGGRNEQFF.

The V call is TRBV30, the J call TRBJ2-3, with 9 bases matching TRBD1. V lost 2 bases, J lost 3 bases, and 6 bases stayed unmatched. This CDR3 contains 15 residues. The germline V gene has CDR1 GTSNPN and CDR2 SVGIG (reference sequence). CDR3 DNA: TGTGCCTGGAGTCTATGGGACAGGGAGACAGATACGCAGTATTTT. Its translation: CAWSLWDRETDTQYF. The entire variable domain, with the rest obtained from reference TRBV30 and TRBJ2-3, is as follows: SQTIHQWPATLVQPVGSPLSLECTVEGTSNPNLYWYRQAAGRGLQLLFYSVGIGQISSEVPQNLSASRPQDRQFILSSKKLLLSDSGFYLCAWSLWDRETDTQYFGPGTRLTVL.

The chain carries TRBV7-8 and TRBJ2-3; 13 positions agree with TRBD2. The V gene end was trimmed by 5 bases and the J gene end by 0 bases; junction bases not matched to a gene: 11. The CDR3 covers 19 residues. Germline CDR1 and CDR2: SGHVS and FQNEAQ. CDR3: CASSLGLAGVWSSTDTQYF. The CDR3 DNA reads TGTGCCAGCAGCCTTGGACTAGCGGGAGTGTGGAGTAGCACAGATACGCAGTATTTT. Complete variable domain (other parts from reference TRBV7-8 and TRBJ2-3): GAGVSQSPRYKVAKRGQDVALRCDPISGHVSLFWYQQALGQGPEFLTYFQNEAQLDKSGLPSDRFFAERPEGSVSTLKIQRTQQEDSAVYLCASSLGLAGVWSSTDTQYFGPGTRLTVL.

The V gene is TRBV28, the J gene TRBJ2-5, with TRBD1 matching over 10 bases. The CDR3 is 15 amino acids. The trim removed 3 bases at V and 5 bases at J, leaving 6 bases unmatched. Germline CDR1 reads MDHEN; CDR2 reads SYDVKM. The CDR3 region is CASSFPGQGIETQYF. The CDR3 nucleotides read TGTGCCAGCAGTTTCCCGGGACAGGGGATCGAGACCCAGTACTTC.

The rearrangement joins TRBV27 to TRBJ1-1; 7 bases match TRBD1. Germline CDR1 and CDR2: MNHEY and SMNVEV (reference sequence). V shed 2 bases, J shed 0 bases, and the junction held 15 bases outside the gene matches. The length of the CDR3 is 19 residues. The CDR3 DNA reads TGTGCCAGCAGTTTAGGGTTTATTCGGACAGGAGGAGTGAACACTGAAGCTTTCTTT. It codes for CASSLGFIRTGGVNTEAFF.

The rearrangement uses TRBV27 and TRBJ2-3, with 12 bases fitting TRBD1. Trimming at V came to 10 bases and at J to 5 bases, leaving 7 bases not matched to a gene. This CDR3 has 14 amino acids. Germline V CDR1 and CDR2: MNHEY, SMNVEV (reference sequence). The CDR3 loop reads CATGDRGPVDTQYF. The DNA of the CDR3 is TGTGCCACCGGGGACAGGGGGCCAGTAGATACGCAGTATTTT.

This clone has more than one count but fewer than ten. The V call is TRBV4-1, the J call TRBJ2-6; 10 bases match TRBD1. V lost 1 base to trimming and J lost 1 base; unmatched junction nucleotides: 16. This CDR3 spans 22 amino acids. Germline V gene sequence: CDR1 MGHRA, CDR2 YSYEKL. The CDR3 DNA sequence: TGCGCCAGCAGCCAAGGAGTTTGGGGCAGACAGGGGGCTACATCTGGGGCCAACGTCCTGACTTTC. Its protein is CASSQGVWGRQGATSGANVLTF.

The rearrangement uses TRBV7-9 and TRBJ1-2; D not resolved. Trimming stripped 2 bases from V and 0 bases from J, with 7 bases between. The CDR3 consists of 14 residues. Germline V gene sequence: CDR1 SEHNR, CDR2 FQNEAQ (reference sequence). The CDR3 DNA reads TGTGCCAGCAGCTTATATAACACTAACTATGGCTACACCTTC. As protein: CASSLYNTNYGYTF.

This sequence joins TRBV5-6 and TRBJ2-7, with D unresolved. Trimming took off 4 bases at V and 0 bases at J, with 5 bases between the two ends. The length of the CDR3 is 12 residues. Germline V gene data show CDR1 as SGHDT and CDR2 as YYEEEE. The CDR3 here is CASSATSYEQYF. The CDR3 DNA follows: TGTGCCAGCAGCGCTACCTCCTACGAGCAGTACTTC.

The chain employs TRBV5-1 and TRBJ1-2, with 11 bases fitting TRBD1. Germline V gene data show CDR1 as SGHRS and CDR2 as YFSETQ. This CDR3 comprises 15 residues. V was pared by 0 bases and J by 3 bases, with 1 base of the junction left unmatched. The CDR3 region is CASSLGTGGDYGYTF. CDR3 coding DNA: TGCGCCAGCAGCTTGGGGACAGGGGGCGACTATGGCTACACCTTC.

The chain uses TRBV15 and TRBJ2-7, with 7 bases that match TRBD2. Germline CDR1 and CDR2: LNHNV and YYDKDF (reference sequence). The CDR3 has 17 amino acids. The J segment lost 3 bases and the V segment lost 0 bases, leaving 11 bases of the junction unmatched. DNA of the CDR3: TGTGCCACCAGCAGAGATTCCGGGAGGCGGATCAACTACGAGCAGTACTTC. This codes for CATSRDSGRRINYEQYF.

V usage is TRBV6-6 and J usage is TRBJ2-7, with 8 bases aligning to TRBD1. After removal of 8 bases from V and 4 bases from J, the junction contained 4 bases not matched to a gene. The CDR3 contains 12 residues. Germline loops: CDR1 MNHNY, CDR2 SVGAGI (reference sequence). CDR3 loop: CASRTGSYEQYF. The CDR3 DNA follows: TGTGCCAGCCGGACAGGGTCTTACGAGCAGTACTTC.

The chain joins TRBV2 to TRBJ1-2; a possible D gene is TRBD1 (5 bases). This CDR3 has 14 amino acids. Germline-derived CDR1 and CDR2 are SNHLY and FYNNEI. Trimming removed 3 bases at V and 8 bases at J, with 16 bases between. CDR3 in DNA: TGTGCCAGCAGTGACTCCCGGGGGGGATCGGGCTACACCTTC. Protein product: CASSDSRGGSGYTF.

This clone has just one count. V is TRBV10-3 and J is TRBJ2-7; TRBD2 aligns across 8 bases. Germline V gives CDR1 ENHRY, CDR2 SYGVKD. The V gene end was trimmed by 1 base and the J gene end by 2 bases; junction bases not matched to a gene: 4. This CDR3 has 15 residues. The CDR3 sequence: CAISEFGGETYEQYF. CDR3 DNA sequence: TGTGCCATCAGTGAGTTCGGGGGGGAAACCTACGAGCAGTACTTC.

The V gene is TRBV28, the J gene TRBJ1-4, with TRBD1 matching over 7 bases. With 5 bases clipped from V and 3 bases from J, the junction kept 6 bases outside the gene matches. The CDR3 has 15 residues. CDR1 and CDR2 (germline): MDHEN, SYDVKM. The CDR3 loop is CASSLGQASNEKLFF. In nucleotides, the CDR3 is TGTGCCAGCAGTCTAGGACAGGCATCTAATGAAAAACTGTTTTTT.

This clone was recorded only once. This chain joins TRBV7-2 and TRBJ2-7; 7 bases map to TRBD2. J was trimmed by 3 bases and V by 1 base; bases with no gene match: 6. The length of the CDR3 is 15 residues. Germline assignment: CDR1 SGHTA and CDR2 FQGNSA. CDR3 loop: CASSLGLGGVYEQYF. The DNA of the CDR3 is TGTGCCAGCAGCTTAGGGCTTGGGGGGGTCTACGAGCAGTACTTC.

This clone was recorded only once. The J gene is TRBJ2-1, the V gene TRBV20-1; 9 bases are shared with TRBD1. The V segment lost 3 bases and the J segment 8 bases; nucleotides outside the gene matches: 11. CDR1 and CDR2 from the germline V gene are DFQATT and SNEGSKA (reference sequence). This CDR3 is built from 15 residues. CDR3 sequence (DNA): TGCAGTGCTAGTAAGGGGGGACAGGGAATAGATGAGCAGTTCTTC. This gives the protein CSASKGGQGIDEQFF.

The DNA for the CDR3 is TGCAGTGCTAGTATCCCCGACAGGGGAGAAGAGACCCAGTACTTC. Its translation is CSASIPDRGEETQYF. This chain joins TRBV20-1 and TRBJ2-5, with 8 positions matching TRBD1. Per germline, CDR1 DFQATT and CDR2 SNEGSKA (reference sequence). The CDR3 consists of 15 residues. V lost 3 bases, J lost 3 bases, and 9 bases stayed unmatched.

The chain uses TRBV5-4 and TRBJ2-5; 10 bases match TRBD2. The junction had 8 bases not matched to a gene; V was cut back by 4 bases and J by 5 bases. Germline V gene data show CDR1 as SGHNT and CDR2 as YYREEE (reference sequence). The CDR3 has 15 amino acids. This CDR3 is CASSPQREGRETQYF. CDR3 nucleotide sequence: TGTGCCAGCAGCCCCCAGCGGGAGGGCCGTGAGACCCAGTACTTC.

This rearrangement joins TRBV20-1 to TRBJ2-1; 10 bases are shared with TRBD2. CDR1 is DFQATT, CDR2 SNEGSKA, per germline (reference sequence). This CDR3 is 14 amino acids long. J lost 6 bases, V lost 3 bases, and 5 bases had no gene match. Written as DNA, the CDR3 is TGCAGTGCTAGTACTAGCGGGATTGTCAATGAGCAGTTCTTC. Its protein is CSASTSGIVNEQFF.

Only one count was recorded for this clone. The V and J genes are TRBV7-6 and TRBJ2-7; 8 bases fit TRBD1. The CDR3 totals 14 residues. The J segment lost 6 bases and the V segment lost 5 bases, leaving 9 bases of the junction unmatched. CDR1 SGHVS and CDR2 FNYEAQ come from the germline V gene. CDR3 sequence: CASSPTGAPLEQYF. CDR3 in DNA: TGTGCCAGCAGCCCGACAGGGGCGCCGCTCGAGCAGTACTTC.